These 25 T cell receptor beta chains originate from one sample sequenced in a study of shared clonotypes between healthy human individuals. Profiled with immunoSEQ multiplex PCR; TCRdb holds only in-frame clones, not every one. The sample includes about half a million clones, 81% of them seen just once. Source material: PBMCs. These receptors were collected from a woman aged 40 to 50 in good health. Some clones in this sample may be carry-over from other donors' samples.

This chain uses TRBV19 with TRBJ1-1; tentative D call: TRBD1 (5 bases). V was cut by 5 bases and J by 4 bases, with 11 bases left in between. The CDR3 is 13 residues long. Looked up from germline, CDR1 is LNHDA and CDR2 is SQIVND (reference sequence). CDR3 sequence reads: CASSPGTTTEAFF. In DNA, the CDR3 is TGTGCCAGTAGTCCCGGGACCACCACTGAAGCTTTCTTT.

A single count supports this clone. The V call is TRBV4-1, the J call TRBJ2-5; a weak D match, TRBD1 (6 bases). CDR1 and CDR2 from the germline V gene are MGHRA and YSYEKL. The CDR3 extends over 18 amino acids. Trimming removed 3 bases from V and 4 bases from J, with 24 bases in between. The CDR3 protein is CASSQRGTGQSRGETQYF. CDR3 sequence (DNA): TGCGCCAGCAGCCAGAGGGGAACTGGACAGAGCAGAGGAGAGACCCAGTACTTC.

The chain joins TRBV19 to TRBJ2-2; D possibly corresponds to TRBD1 (6 bases). The germline V and J ends were trimmed by 9 bases and 0 bases, with 8 bases remaining between them. This CDR3 region has 13 residues. Germline CDR1 reads LNHDA; CDR2 reads SQIVND (reference sequence). This CDR3 is CASKGANTGELFF. The DNA of the CDR3 is TGTGCCAGCAAGGGGGCGAACACCGGGGAGCTGTTTTTT.

J is TRBJ2-3 and V is TRBV27; weak D call: TRBD2 (6 bases). This CDR3 has 21 residues. CDR1 and CDR2 (germline): MNHEY, SMNVEV (reference sequence). V was clipped by 5 bases and J by 0 bases, with 30 bases between them. As DNA, the CDR3 is TGTGCCAGCAGTAAATGGGTTAGCGGTCTTTTGAGTCAAAGTAGCACAGATACGCAGTATTTT. Protein: CASSKWVSGLLSQSSTDTQYF.

CDR3: CASSLDYGSNQPQHF. The CDR3 bases are TGTGCCAGCAGCTTAGATTACGGTAGCAATCAGCCCCAGCATTTT. The rearrangement links TRBV11-2 to TRBJ1-5; D is ambiguous. The CDR3 loop spans 15 amino acids. Germline CDR1 reads SGHAT; CDR2 reads FQNNGV. Trimming took 0 bases from V and 0 from J, leaving 6 bases between them.

This clone was observed a single time. The rearrangement links TRBV5-1 to TRBJ2-5; 10 nucleotides match TRBD2. J was trimmed by 1 base and V by 4 bases; bases with no gene match: 1. The CDR3 runs 14 residues. Germline CDR1 SGHRS, CDR2 YFSETQ. CDR3 bases: TGCGCCAGCAGCCCTAGCGGGAGCCAAGAGACCCAGTACTTC. Translation gives CASSPSGSQETQYF.

Comment on this clone: A read error likely explains this, since a far larger clone differs by one base. Distinct nucleotide sequences in the sample also encode this CDR3. The chain has TRBV10-3 and TRBJ1-1; D may be TRBD1 (6 bases). This CDR3 is built from 12 residues. Germline V lookup: CDR1 ENHRY, CDR2 SYGVKD. The CDR3 loop reads CASQGPTPEAFF. CDR3 bases: TGTGCTAGCCAGGGGCCAACCCCTGAAGCTTTCTTT.

As to this clone: A far larger clone is just one base off, so this is likely a read error. The chain recombines TRBV25-1 with TRBJ2-1, with 8 bases aligning to TRBD1. Germline V lookup: CDR1 MGHDK, CDR2 SYGVNS. This CDR3 is built from 16 residues. The CDR3 region is CASSPLQGVGDNGQFF. CDR3 DNA sequence: TGTGCCAGCAGTCCGCTACAGGGGGTTGGCGACAATGGGCAGTTCTTC.

This chain links TRBV7-2 with TRBJ1-1; D gene unclear. Per germline, CDR1 SGHTA and CDR2 FQGNSA. The CDR3 has 18 amino acids. Trimming shortened V by 0 bases and J by 3 bases, and 20 bases separated the two germline ends. In nucleotides, the CDR3 is TGTGCCAGCAGCTTAGCCCAGGACGGGAGCCGGGTTTACACTGAAGCTTTCTTT. As protein: CASSLAQDGSRVYTEAFF.

Concerning this clone itself: A far larger clone is a single base away, which makes a read error likely. This rearrangement joins TRBV30 to TRBJ2-7; 7 nucleotides line up with TRBD2. The germline V gene encodes CDR1 GTSNPN and CDR2 SVGIG (reference sequence). CDR3 length: 15 amino acids. Here the CDR3 reads CARSGQAGVAYEQYF. The DNA of the CDR3 is TGTGCCCGGAGTGGTCAGGCGGGAGTTGCCTACGAGCAGTACTTC.

The V gene is TRBV10-3, the J gene TRBJ2-3; no clear D. This CDR3 is 13 amino acids long. Trimming removed 2 bases at V and 3 bases at J, with 6 bases between. CDR1 and CDR2 from the germline V gene are ENHRY and SYGVKD. The CDR3: CAISEPRTDTQYF. In nucleotides, the CDR3 is TGTGCCATCAGTGAGCCCCGGACAGATACGCAGTATTTT.

The V gene is TRBV27, the J gene TRBJ2-4; a weak D match, TRBD2 (5 bases). CDR3 length: 15 residues. Germline V gene data show CDR1 as MNHEY and CDR2 as SMNVEV (reference sequence). V gave up 2 bases and J gave up 0 bases, with 8 bases separating them. CDR3 bases: TGTGCCAGCAGTTTAGACTACCGAGCCAAAAACATTCAGTACTTC. Translating it yields CASSLDYRAKNIQYF.

The chain employs TRBV6-5 and TRBJ1-2, with unresolved D. CDR1 and CDR2 (germline): MNHEY, SVGAGI. V lost 0 bases and J lost 2, with 10 bases in between. The CDR3 is 15 residues long. The chain's CDR3 is CASSYSKTVNYGYTF. Written as DNA, the CDR3 is TGTGCCAGCAGTTACTCGAAGACGGTAAACTATGGCTACACCTTC.

The rearrangement joins TRBV2 to TRBJ1-1, with D perhaps TRBD1 (6 bases). Germline lookup yields CDR1 SNHLY and CDR2 FYNNEI. CDR3 size: 15 residues. V lost 7 bases to trimming and J lost 1 base, with 16 bases between them. The CDR3 DNA is TGTGCCAGCAAATGGGGAGGGGGGAGGAACACTGAAGCTTTCTTT. It is translated as CASKWGGGRNTEAFF.

Regarding this clone: This could be a read error, since a much larger clone is one nucleotide away. J is TRBJ2-3 and V is TRBV7-2, with a possible D match to TRBD2 (6 bases). Trimming removed 5 bases from V and 0 bases from J, with 12 bases in between. Germline-derived CDR1 and CDR2 are SGHTA and FQGNSA. This CDR3 comprises 15 residues. CDR3 DNA: TGTGCCAGCAGCATTAGCGGAACTAGCACAGATACGCAGTATTTT. Translating it yields CASSISGTSTDTQYF.

The chain uses TRBV7-3 and TRBJ2-3; possible D gene TRBD2, 6 bases. Germline V gene lookup returns CDR1 SGHTA and CDR2 FQGTGA. This CDR3 has 15 amino acids. The germline V and J ends were trimmed by 5 bases and 1 base, with 13 bases remaining between them. CDR3 residues: CASSPGDSGTDTQYF. CDR3 DNA sequence: TGTGCCAGCAGCCCGGGGGATTCTGGCACAGATACGCAGTATTTT.

The V and J genes are TRBV15 and TRBJ1-5; 8 bases match TRBD1. With V trimmed by 2 bases and J by 2 bases, 2 bases remained unmatched. The CDR3 is made up of 15 amino acids. Germline V gives CDR1 LNHNV, CDR2 YYDKDF (reference sequence). The CDR3 spells CATSRMTGGNQPQHF. The DNA of the CDR3 is TGTGCCACCAGCAGAATGACAGGGGGCAATCAGCCCCAGCATTTT.

CDR3 loop: CAWSVGRGETQYF. In DNA, the CDR3 is TGTGCCTGGAGTGTTGGTCGGGGGGAGACCCAGTACTTC. V is TRBV30 and J is TRBJ2-5; TRBD2 is a possible D gene (6 bases). CDR3 length equals 13 residues. The germline V gene has CDR1 GTSNPN and CDR2 SVGIG (reference sequence). The V gene lost 0 bases and the J gene lost 5 bases, with 10 bases spanning the gap.

This chain links TRBV10-3 with TRBJ2-7; D is uncertain. Germline assignment: CDR1 ENHRY and CDR2 SYGVKD. The CDR3 extends over 14 amino acids. Trimming cost V 4 bases and J 2 bases, with 12 bases left between them. In DNA, the CDR3 is TGTGCCATCAGTGCCGCTTGGGGTACCTACGAGCAGTACTTC. Its protein is CAISAAWGTYEQYF.

This chain uses TRBV15 with TRBJ2-5; 9 positions match TRBD2. CDR3 length equals 16 residues. In germline, CDR1 is LNHNV, CDR2 YYDKDF (reference sequence). V shed 2 bases, J shed 7 bases, and the junction held 11 bases outside the gene matches. The CDR3 bases are TGTGCCACCAGCAGATATAGCGGGAGCGGCCATAGGACCCAGTACTTC. Encoded protein: CATSRYSGSGHRTQYF.

The V gene is TRBV10-2, the J gene TRBJ2-7; 12 bases align to TRBD2. V dropped 6 bases and J dropped 1; count of bases not matched to a gene: 7. The CDR3 spans 16 residues. Per the germline V gene, CDR1 is WSHSY and CDR2 is SAAADI. Written as DNA, the CDR3 is TGCGCCAGCAGAGGGGGACTAGCGGGTTCATCCTACGAGCAGTACTTC. Translating it yields CASRGGLAGSSYEQYF.

A word on this clone: A far larger clone is one nucleotide away, so this likely arose from a read error. Other DNA variants within this sample encode the same CDR3. The CDR3 coding sequence is TGTGCCAGCAGGTTACAGGGGGCGCCCTATGGCTACACCTTT. This translates into CASRLQGAPYGYTF. The V gene is TRBV28, the J gene TRBJ1-2; 9 positions match TRBD1. In germline, CDR1 is MDHEN, CDR2 SYDVKM. The CDR3 loop spans 14 amino acids.

The chain couples TRBV19 to TRBJ2-2; D may be TRBD2 (5 bases). Trimming took off 3 bases at V and 3 bases at J, with 11 bases between the two ends. The CDR3 has 15 amino acids. Germline V CDR1 and CDR2: LNHDA, SQIVND (reference sequence). The CDR3 region is CASSMADWDTGELFF. DNA for the CDR3: TGTGCCAGTAGTATGGCGGACTGGGACACCGGGGAGCTGTTTTTT.

This clone has a single count. V and J are TRBV7-9 and TRBJ2-3; 8 positions match TRBD2. The junction had 7 bases not matched to a gene; V was cut back by 4 bases and J by 4 bases. This CDR3 spans 15 amino acids. Germline V lookup: CDR1 SEHNR, CDR2 FQNEAQ (reference sequence). CDR3 sequence reads: CASSSTGGRSDTQYF. The CDR3 bases are TGTGCCAGCAGCTCGACTGGCGGGAGGTCAGATACGCAGTATTTT.

This clone was counted ten times or more. The chain links TRBV18 to TRBJ2-7; D gene ambiguous. Trimming cost V 1 base and J 5 bases, with 12 bases left between them. CDR3 length: 14 residues. Germline V gene sequence: CDR1 KGHSH, CDR2 LQKENI. The CDR3 region has the DNA TGTGCCAGCTCACCACTTGGTTCTTCCCACGAGCAGTACTTC. This gives the protein CASSPLGSSHEQYF.